The 2 T cell receptor beta chains below come from one sample, sequenced in a study of blood T cell repertoires in COVID-19 (dated by TCRdb to 2020 to 2022). To prepare the library, the immunoSEQ multiplex PCR assay was applied. In its TCRdb copy, this immuneACCESS table keeps in-frame sequences only and misses some clones. Where compared with another copy, unresolved V genes explain less than half of these, and the others have no known cause. For this sample the table gives more than 300,000 clones, of which around 88% were detected only once. The ten largest clones take up about 1.6% of the sample. The sequencing sample was made of peripheral blood. The source is a woman between 45 and 65 years old with acute or convalescent COVID-19.

This clone was observed a single time. This chain joins TRBV7-2 and TRBJ2-3, with a tentative D call TRBD2 (5 bases). This CDR3 is built from 14 residues. V lost 3 bases and J lost 2, with 9 bases in between. CDR1 SGHTA and CDR2 FQGNSA come from the germline V gene. The DNA of the CDR3 is TGTGCCAGCAGCTTGACGACTACCACAGATACGCAGTATTTT. This translates into CASSLTTTTDTQYF.

The rearrangement uses TRBV15 and TRBJ2-7; TRBD2 aligns across 15 bases. The V gene's germline CDR1 is LNHNV and CDR2 YYDKDF (reference sequence). After removal of 5 bases from V and 5 bases from J, the junction contained 13 bases not matched to a gene. The CDR3 extends over 18 amino acids. CDR3 nucleotide sequence: TGTGCCACCAGCCCGCGTGAAGTCGGGACTAGCGGGAGGAACGAGCAGTACTTC. The encoded protein is CATSPREVGTSGRNEQYF.